These 26 T cell receptor beta chains share one sample of origin, sequenced in a study of T cell repertoires in cytomegalovirus infection. TCRdb recomputed calls from the reads with MiXCR, one row per CDR3 protein. The sample holds 510,000 or so distinct CDR3 sequences, approximately 26% seen once. The sequenced sample was PBMCs. These TCRs come from a human donor in good health (CMV status not recorded). Some clones in this sample may be carry-over from other donors' samples.

The J gene is TRBJ2-1, the V gene TRBV6-2 or TRBV6-3; D is perhaps TRBD1 or TRBD2 (5 bases each). This CDR3 has 16 residues. Germline CDR1 MNHEY, CDR2 SVGEGT. The ends were cut back, 7 bases at V and 0 bases at J, with 16 bases in the middle. This CDR3 reads CASKITGTNSYNEQFF. In DNA form, the CDR3 reads TGTGCCAGCAAAATAACCGGGACCAACTCCTACAATGAGCAGTTCTTC.

The rearrangement joins TRBV12-3 or TRBV12-4 to TRBJ2-2; D not resolved. V was cut by 7 bases and J by 3 bases, with 12 bases left in between. This CDR3 spans 14 amino acids. For the CDR3, the DNA is TGTGCCAGCAAGAGCAATGGGTACACCGGGGAGCTGTTTTTT. This codes for CASKSNGYTGELFF.

This clonotype was counted at least ten times. The chain carries TRBV7-8 and TRBJ2-3; 7 bases are a match to TRBD2. V dropped 5 bases and J dropped 5; count of bases not matched to a gene: 13. This CDR3 is 16 amino acids long. Germline V lookup: CDR1 SGHVS, CDR2 FQNEAQ. This CDR3 reads CASSPRGRERGDTQYF. DNA for the CDR3: TGTGCCAGCAGCCCCCGTGGGCGGGAGAGAGGAGATACGCAGTATTTT.

The sample holds many counts of this clonotype. The chain carries TRBV6-2 or TRBV6-3 and TRBJ1-5; D not resolved. The CDR3 consists of 14 residues. V lost 4 bases to trimming and J lost 6 bases, with 13 bases between them. In germline, CDR1 is MNHEY, CDR2 SVGEGT. CDR3 nucleotide sequence: TGTGCCAGCAGTTGGAGGGAAGGGAGTCAGCCCCAGCATTTT. Translated: CASSWREGSQPQHF.

The rearrangement uses TRBV19 and TRBJ2-7; 9 bases are a match to TRBD2. The ends lost 6 bases at V and 5 bases at J; junction bases unmatched: 11. Germline V CDR1 and CDR2: LNHDA, SQIVND (reference sequence). The CDR3 contains 15 residues. Here the CDR3 DNA reads TGTGCCAGTAGGCGGGTTAGCGGGAGTTCGGACGAGCAGTACTTC. Translated: CASRRVSGSSDEQYF.

The rearrangement uses TRBV5-4 and TRBJ2-3, with TRBD2 as a possible D gene (6 bases). CDR1 is SGHNT, CDR2 YYREEE, per germline (reference sequence). The CDR3 is 15 amino acids. V shed 3 bases and J shed 2 bases, with 13 bases lying between them. In nucleotides, the CDR3 is TGTGCCAGCAGCTCCACTAGCCATTACACAGATACGCAGTATTTT. Its protein product is CASSSTSHYTDTQYF.

This clonotype was seen only a few times. The chain carries TRBV28 and TRBJ2-1, with 14 nucleotides matching TRBD2. Germline CDR1 is MDHEN and CDR2 is SYDVKM. Unmatched junction bases numbered 4, after V lost 5 bases and J lost 4 bases. This CDR3 spans 16 amino acids. The chain's CDR3 is CASSPTSGREYNEQFF. In DNA form, the CDR3 reads TGTGCCAGCAGTCCGACTAGCGGGAGGGAGTACAATGAGCAGTTCTTC. The full variable domain, with the rest looked up from reference TRBV28 and TRBJ2-1, is DVKVTQSSRYLVKRTGEKVFLECVQDMDHENMFWYRQDPGLGLRLIYFSYDVKMKEKGDIPEGYSVSREKKERFSLILESASTNQTSMYLCASSPTSGREYNEQFFGPGTRLTVL.

V usage is TRBV29-1 and J usage is TRBJ1-1, with D possibly matching TRBD1 (5 bases). Trimming removed 2 bases at V and 11 bases at J, with 12 bases between. The CDR3 length is 11 residues. Germline V lookup: CDR1 SQVTM, CDR2 ANQGSEA. The CDR3 protein is CSVETGEFAFF. The DNA for the CDR3 is TGCAGCGTTGAAACGGGGGAATTTGCTTTCTTT.

This clonotype occurred once. V gene TRBV28 combines with J gene TRBJ2-7; TRBD2 might be the D (6 bases). The CDR3 runs 15 residues. Looked up from germline, CDR1 is MDHEN and CDR2 is SYDVKM. Deletions cut 5 bases from V and 2 bases from J, with 16 bases between. The CDR3: CASSPIGGEPYEQYF. The CDR3 DNA reads TGTGCCAGCAGTCCAATCGGGGGAGAGCCCTACGAGCAGTACTTC.

This clonotype was observed a few times. The DNA of the CDR3 is TGTGCCAGTAGTAGGACCGGACAGATGAACACTGAAGCTTTCTTT. Amino acid sequence: CASSRTGQMNTEAFF. The chain employs TRBV19 and TRBJ1-1, with a tentative D call TRBD1 (6 bases). This CDR3 spans 15 amino acids. The V gene lost 4 bases and the J gene lost 0 bases, with 12 bases spanning the gap. Germline assignment: CDR1 LNHDA and CDR2 SQIVND (reference sequence).

This clonotype was found a few times. The chain combines TRBV28 with TRBJ2-5; the D call may be TRBD1 or TRBD2 (5 bases each). This CDR3 comprises 14 residues. Per the germline V gene, CDR1 is MDHEN and CDR2 is SYDVKM. Trimming cost V 5 bases and J 5 bases, with 15 bases left between them. The CDR3 region is CASSPRGSEETQYF. Written as DNA, the CDR3 is TGTGCCAGCAGTCCGAGGGGATCGGAGGAGACCCAGTACTTC.

In its sample, this clonotype was seen many times. The V call is TRBV7-8, the J call TRBJ1-5, with 7 bases fitting TRBD1. This CDR3 spans 15 amino acids. Germline V gives CDR1 SGHVS, CDR2 FQNEAQ. The J segment lost 7 bases and the V segment lost 1 base, leaving 7 bases of the junction unmatched. The CDR3 DNA reads TGTGCCAGCAGCTTAGGAGACGACAGGGCCCAGCCCCAGCATTTT. Translating gives CASSLGDDRAQPQHF. Full variable domain (remainder filled in from reference TRBV7-8 and TRBJ1-5): GAGVSQSPRYKVAKRGQDVALRCDPISGHVSLFWYQQALGQGPEFLTYFQNEAQLDKSGLPSDRFFAERPEGSVSTLKIQRTQQEDSAVYLCASSLGDDRAQPQHFGDGTRLSIL.

The chain has TRBV20-1 and TRBJ1-5; no definite D call. The length of the CDR3 is 12 residues. Trimming pared 4 bases from V and 0 bases from J, leaving 4 bases between. The germline gives CDR1 DFQATT, CDR2 SNEGSKA (reference sequence). The CDR3 reads CSATDSNQPQHF. DNA of the CDR3: TGCAGTGCTACAGATAGCAATCAGCCCCAGCATTTT.

The chain employs TRBV4-1 and TRBJ2-3; D gene ambiguous. This CDR3 is built from 13 residues. Trimming shortened V by 1 base and J by 5 bases, and 7 bases separated the two germline ends. The germline V gene encodes CDR1 MGHRA and CDR2 YSYEKL. CDR3 sequence: CASSQGRIDTQYF. The CDR3, as DNA: TGCGCCAGCAGCCAAGGGCGAATAGATACGCAGTATTTT.

This clonotype was counted many times. V usage is TRBV7-6 and J usage is TRBJ1-5; no definite D call. This CDR3 is 15 amino acids long. Germline loops: CDR1 SGHVS, CDR2 FNYEAQ. Trimming cost V 5 bases and J 0 bases, with 11 bases left between them. DNA of the CDR3: TGTGCCAGCAGCCACGGACCGTATAGCAATCAGCCCCAGCATTTT. It codes for CASSHGPYSNQPQHF.

As to this clonotype: The germline gene is not matched at one end of the junction; a read error may be the cause. This rearrangement joins TRBV4-1 to TRBJ2-3, with 11 bases lining up with TRBD2. Germline values: CDR1 MGHRA, CDR2 YSYEKL. The CDR3 has 19 amino acids. The CDR3 coding sequence is TGCGCCAGCAGCCAAGATAAACTAGCGGGAGTGGTTCCTACAGATATGCAGTATTTT. Amino acid sequence: CASSQDKLAGVVPTDMQYF.

This clonotype was detected only once. This may stem from a read error, because a much larger clone lies one nucleotide away. The chain employs TRBV7-2 and TRBJ2-3; a possible D gene is TRBD2 (5 bases). The CDR3 spans 16 residues. Germline assignment: CDR1 SGHTA and CDR2 FQGNSA. The CDR3 DNA reads as TGTTCCAGCAGCGATTCACGAGGGCGGGGCACAGATACGCAGTATTTT. It codes for CSSSDSRGRGTDTQYF.

The genes are TRBV20-1 and TRBJ1-1; the D gene is possibly TRBD1 (5 bases). Germline V gene lookup returns CDR1 DFQATT and CDR2 SNEGSKA (reference sequence). There are 14 residues in the CDR3. V lost 5 bases and J 4 bases, leaving 17 bases between the germline ends. The CDR3, as DNA: TGCAGTGCTGCCCGTGGGGGGGACCCCACTGAAGCTTTCTTT. Translation: CSAARGGDPTEAFF.

This clonotype was seen only a few times. This sequence joins TRBV5-6 and TRBJ1-2; perhaps TRBD1 as D (6 bases). From germline, CDR1 is SGHDT and CDR2 YYEEEE. Trimming removed 6 bases at V and 4 bases at J, with 16 bases between. CDR3 length: 14 residues. The CDR3 loop reads CASNTQGLRYGYTF. The CDR3 DNA reads TGTGCCAGCAACACACAGGGTCTACGCTATGGCTACACCTTC.

The chain employs TRBV6-1 and TRBJ2-7; 14 bases line up with TRBD2. V was clipped by 6 bases and J by 0 bases; unmatched bases: 10. Germline-derived CDR1 and CDR2 are MNHNS and SASEGT. The CDR3 contains 18 residues. The CDR3 DNA is TGTGCCAGCAGGGACACCGGGACTAGCGGGAGAGACTCCTACGAGCAGTACTTC. Translated: CASRDTGTSGRDSYEQYF.

At least ten counts were recorded for this clonotype. The rearrangement joins TRBV12-3 or TRBV12-4 to TRBJ2-7; TRBD1 might be the D (5 bases). The CDR3 sequence is 16 residues long. V was clipped by 7 bases and J by 6 bases, with 25 bases between them. The CDR3 sequence: CASIQGASGSAREQYF. The CDR3 bases are TGTGCCAGCATCCAGGGTGCTAGTGGGTCTGCTCGCGAGCAGTACTTC.

This clonotype was observed many times. The chain joins TRBV7-2 to TRBJ2-1; the D gene is possibly TRBD2 (6 bases). This CDR3 is 16 amino acids long. Trimming stripped 1 base from V and 4 bases from J, with 14 bases between. Germline assignment: CDR1 SGHTA and CDR2 FQGNSA. CDR3 DNA: TGTGCCAGCAGCTTAGGTCCCGGGGGTCAATACAATGAGCAGTTCTTC. Amino acids: CASSLGPGGQYNEQFF.

DNA of the CDR3: TGTGCCAGCGGCCCTACAGAAGGGTTGACGTACACCTTC. Protein: CASGPTEGLTYTF. The chain uses TRBV2 and TRBJ1-2; D is unresolved. Germline values: CDR1 SNHLY, CDR2 FYNNEI. V lost 8 bases and J 11 bases, leaving 21 bases between the germline ends. The CDR3 covers 13 residues.

The V and J genes are TRBV11-2 and TRBJ2-4, with D maybe TRBD1 (6 bases). The germline V and J ends were trimmed by 4 bases and 0 bases, with 16 bases remaining between them. The germline V gene has CDR1 SGHAT and CDR2 FQNNGV. The CDR3 spans 17 residues. The CDR3, as DNA: TGTGCCAGCAGCTCCGGACAGCGACTACTAGCCAAAAACATTCAGTACTTC. Translating gives CASSSGQRLLAKNIQYF. The whole variable domain, filled in from reference TRBV11-2 and TRBJ2-4, reads EAGVAQSPRYKIIEKRQSVAFWCNPISGHATLYWYQQILGQGPKLLIQFQNNGVVDDSQLPKDRFSAERLKGVDSTLKIQPAKLEDSAVYLCASSSGQRLLAKNIQYFGAGTRLSVL.

The chain is built from TRBV5-1 and TRBJ1-2, with 12 bases matching TRBD1. After removal of 0 bases from V and 3 bases from J, the junction contained 0 bases not matched to a gene. CDR1 is SGHRS, CDR2 YFSETQ, per germline. This CDR3 comprises 15 residues. The CDR3 nucleotides are TGCGCCAGCAGCTTGGGGGACAGGGGGCACTATGGCTACACCTTC. Its translation: CASSLGDRGHYGYTF.

This clonotype was picked up many times. The rearrangement joins TRBV28 to TRBJ2-7; the match to TRBD2 covers 11 bases. The CDR3 sequence is 14 residues long. V lost 8 bases, J lost 2 bases, and 5 bases stayed unmatched. CDR1 and CDR2 from the germline V gene are MDHEN and SYDVKM. In DNA, the CDR3 is TGTGCCAGCGGAACTAGCGGGGGAACCTACGAGCAGTACGTC. Translated, it gives CASGTSGGTYEQYV.